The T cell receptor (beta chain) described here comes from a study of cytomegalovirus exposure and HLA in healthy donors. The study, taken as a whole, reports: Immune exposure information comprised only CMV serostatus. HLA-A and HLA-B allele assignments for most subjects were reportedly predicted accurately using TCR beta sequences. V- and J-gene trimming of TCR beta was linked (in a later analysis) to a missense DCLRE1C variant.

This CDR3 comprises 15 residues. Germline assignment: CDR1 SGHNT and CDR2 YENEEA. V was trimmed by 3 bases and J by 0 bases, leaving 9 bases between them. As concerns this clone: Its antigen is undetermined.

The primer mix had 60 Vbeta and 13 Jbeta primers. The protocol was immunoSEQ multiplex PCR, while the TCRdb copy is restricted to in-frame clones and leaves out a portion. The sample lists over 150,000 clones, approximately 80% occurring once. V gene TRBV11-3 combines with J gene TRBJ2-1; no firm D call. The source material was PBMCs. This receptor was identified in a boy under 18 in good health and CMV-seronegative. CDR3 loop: CASSFPPVSYNEQFF. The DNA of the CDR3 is TGTGCCAGCAGCTTCCCCCCGGTCTCCTACAATGAGCAGTTCTTC.